This T cell receptor (beta chain) was observed in a study of T cells after somatic rescue of genetic block. The CDR3 is 16 residues long. Germline V lookup: CDR1 SGDLS, CDR2 YYNGEE. V lost 2 bases to trimming and J lost 5 bases; unmatched junction nucleotides: 7. Sequencing was performed with immunoSEQ multiplex PCR; in TCRdb, only in-frame clones are kept and a portion is missing. The sample includes 12,000 or so clones, around 84% of them seen just once. This TCR derives from a boy between 10 and 17 years old. V is TRBV9 and J is TRBJ2-5; 12 bases match TRBD1. Sequencing used peripheral blood mononuclear cells (PBMCs). Here the CDR3 reads CASSVRDRGQLETQYF. In nucleotides, the CDR3 is TGTGCCAGCAGCGTGAGGGACAGGGGGCAATTGGAGACCCAGTACTTC.